One TCR beta chain is described in this entry. TCRdb passed the RACE reads through MiXCR, listing each CDR3 protein once. This sample has some 120,000 distinct CDR3 sequences, with about 12% found just once. The ends were cut back, 0 bases at V and 4 bases at J, with 12 bases in the middle. CDR3 length equals 15 residues. The germline gives CDR1 ENHRY, CDR2 SYGVKD. The sample is drawn from a study of human T cells and chemical hapten exposure. Time point here: patch test 1, 2 weeks after DPC sensitization. The treatment was: therapeutic diphenylcyclopropenone sensitization with weekly scalp DPC. The TCR sequence derives from a woman aged 45-59 years with alopecia areata. Some clones in this sample may be carry-over from other donors' samples. The chain recombines TRBV10-3 with TRBJ1-2; D is unresolved. This material consisted of whole blood, taken in connection with sensitization to the hapten diphenylcyclopropenone (DPC). This CDR3 reads CAISESSGAGYGYTF. CDR3 DNA: TGTGCCATCAGTGAGTCATCGGGCGCGGGCTATGGCTACACCTTC.